The T cell receptor beta chain under discussion was sequenced for a study of molecular identifiers for immune sequencing clone quantification. Study-level findings and limits: Clonotypes topping 20 RNA copies carried over 99% of effector molecules but under 1% of naive ones.

The use of previously described methods and listed TCR primers produced the bulk TCR libraries. Each CDR3 protein is one row after TCRdb ran MiXCR on the PCR reads. The repertoire holds some 580,000 distinct CDR3 sequences, with roughly 27% as singletons. This clonotype was recorded at least ten times. Its antigen is unidentified. The CDR3 is 14 residues long. Germline assignment: CDR1 MDHEN and CDR2 SYDVKM. V shed 6 bases and J shed 2 bases, with 14 bases lying between them. Sequencing input: naive CD8+ T cells from blood, with Jurkat cell RNA spiked in. The sample's subset: FACS-sorted CD8+CD4-CCR7+CD45RA+ naive T cells. The chain carries TRBV28 and TRBJ2-7; no definite D call. This receptor was taken from a human donor in good health. Some libraries in this study had Jurkat cell RNA spiked in. CDR3 in DNA: TGTGCCAGCAGCCACCGGAGCCTAACCTACGAGCAGTACTTC. This codes for CASSHRSLTYEQYF.